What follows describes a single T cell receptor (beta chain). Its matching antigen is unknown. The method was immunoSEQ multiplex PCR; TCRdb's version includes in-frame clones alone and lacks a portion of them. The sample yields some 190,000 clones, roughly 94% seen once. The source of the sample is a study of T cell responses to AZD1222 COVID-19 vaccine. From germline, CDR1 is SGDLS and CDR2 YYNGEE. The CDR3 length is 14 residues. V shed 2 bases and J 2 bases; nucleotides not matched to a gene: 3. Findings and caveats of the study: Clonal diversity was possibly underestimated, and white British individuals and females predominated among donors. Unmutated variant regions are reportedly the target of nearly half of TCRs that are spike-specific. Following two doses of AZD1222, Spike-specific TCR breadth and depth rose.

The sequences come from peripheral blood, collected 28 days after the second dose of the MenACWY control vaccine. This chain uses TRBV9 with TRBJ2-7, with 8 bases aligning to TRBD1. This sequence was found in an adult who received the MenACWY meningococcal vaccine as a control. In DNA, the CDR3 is TGTGCCAGCAGCGTTGGACAGGGAACCTACGAGCAGTACTTC. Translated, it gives CASSVGQGTYEQYF.